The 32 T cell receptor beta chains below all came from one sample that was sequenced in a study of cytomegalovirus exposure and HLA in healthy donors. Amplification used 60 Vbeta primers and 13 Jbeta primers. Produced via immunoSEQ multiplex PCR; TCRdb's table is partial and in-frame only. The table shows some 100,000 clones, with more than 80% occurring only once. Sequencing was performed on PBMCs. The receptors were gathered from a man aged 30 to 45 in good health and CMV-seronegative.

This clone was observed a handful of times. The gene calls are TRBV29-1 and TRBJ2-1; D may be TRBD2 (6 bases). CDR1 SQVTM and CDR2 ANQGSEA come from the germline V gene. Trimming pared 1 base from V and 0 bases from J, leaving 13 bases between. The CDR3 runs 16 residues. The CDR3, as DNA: TGCAGCGTTGAAGCGCCGGGACTGCTCTCCTACAATGAGCAGTTCTTC. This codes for CSVEAPGLLSYNEQFF.

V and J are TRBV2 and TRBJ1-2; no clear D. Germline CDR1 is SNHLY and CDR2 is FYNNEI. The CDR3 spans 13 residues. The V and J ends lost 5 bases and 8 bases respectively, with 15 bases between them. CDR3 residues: CASSRPGSAGYTF. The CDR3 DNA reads TGTGCCAGCAGTCGACCGGGATCGGCGGGCTACACCTTC.

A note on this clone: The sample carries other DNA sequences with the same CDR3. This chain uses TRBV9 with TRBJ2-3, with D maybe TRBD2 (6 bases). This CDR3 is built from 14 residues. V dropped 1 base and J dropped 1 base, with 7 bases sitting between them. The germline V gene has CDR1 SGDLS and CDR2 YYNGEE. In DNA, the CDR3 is TGTGCCAGCAGCGTATCGGGGGGCACAGATACGCAGTATTTT. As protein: CASSVSGGTDTQYF.

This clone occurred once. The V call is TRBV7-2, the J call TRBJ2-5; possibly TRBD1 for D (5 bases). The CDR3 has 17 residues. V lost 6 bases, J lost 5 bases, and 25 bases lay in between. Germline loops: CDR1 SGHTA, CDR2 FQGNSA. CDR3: CASSRSNNRGLGETQYF. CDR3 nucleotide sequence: TGTGCCAGCAGTCGATCCAACAATAGGGGTTTGGGGGAGACCCAGTACTTC.

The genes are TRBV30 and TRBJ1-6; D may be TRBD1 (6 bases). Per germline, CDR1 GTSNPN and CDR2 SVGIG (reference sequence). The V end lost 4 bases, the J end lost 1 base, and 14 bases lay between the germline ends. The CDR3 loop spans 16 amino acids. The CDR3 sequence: CAWMTGIYSYNSPLHF. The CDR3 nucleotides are TGTGCCTGGATGACAGGAATATATTCCTATAATTCACCCCTCCACTTT.

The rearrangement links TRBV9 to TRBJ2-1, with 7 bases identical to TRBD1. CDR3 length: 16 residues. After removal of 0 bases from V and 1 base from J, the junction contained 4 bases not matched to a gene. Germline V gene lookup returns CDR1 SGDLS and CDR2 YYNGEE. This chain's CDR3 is CASSVAGGGSYNEQFF. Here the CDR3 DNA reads TGTGCCAGCAGCGTAGCAGGGGGTGGGTCCTACAATGAGCAGTTCTTC.

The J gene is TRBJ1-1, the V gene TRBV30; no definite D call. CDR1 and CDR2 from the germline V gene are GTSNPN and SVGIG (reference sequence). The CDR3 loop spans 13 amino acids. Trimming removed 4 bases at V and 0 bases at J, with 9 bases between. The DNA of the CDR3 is TGTGCCTGGAAGAGCGGGGTGAACACTGAAGCTTTCTTT. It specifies CAWKSGVNTEAFF.

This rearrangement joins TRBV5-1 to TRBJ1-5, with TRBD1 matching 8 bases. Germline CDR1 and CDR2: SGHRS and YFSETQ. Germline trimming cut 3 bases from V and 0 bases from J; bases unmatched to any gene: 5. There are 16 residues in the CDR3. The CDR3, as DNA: TGCGCCAGCAGCTCCGGGACAGGATATAGCAATCAGCCCCAGCATTTT. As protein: CASSSGTGYSNQPQHF.

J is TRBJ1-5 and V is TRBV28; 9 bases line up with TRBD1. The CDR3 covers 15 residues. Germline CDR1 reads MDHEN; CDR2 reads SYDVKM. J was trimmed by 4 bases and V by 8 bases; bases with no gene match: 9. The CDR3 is CASAQGALRNQPQHF. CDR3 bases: TGTGCCAGCGCACAGGGGGCGCTTCGGAATCAGCCCCAGCATTTT.

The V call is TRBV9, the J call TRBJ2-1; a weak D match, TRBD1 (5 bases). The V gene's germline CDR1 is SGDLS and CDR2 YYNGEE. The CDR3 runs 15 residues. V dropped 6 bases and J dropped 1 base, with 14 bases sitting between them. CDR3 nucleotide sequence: TGTGCCAGCAATGGCCGGCAGGGTTCCTACAATGAGCAGTTCTTC. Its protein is CASNGRQGSYNEQFF.

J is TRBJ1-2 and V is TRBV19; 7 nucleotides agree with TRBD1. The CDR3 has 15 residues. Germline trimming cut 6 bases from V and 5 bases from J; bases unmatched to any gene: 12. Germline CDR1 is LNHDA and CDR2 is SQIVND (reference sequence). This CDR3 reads CASRVTGEKGYGYTF. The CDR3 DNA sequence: TGTGCCAGTAGGGTAACAGGGGAAAAGGGATATGGCTACACCTTC.

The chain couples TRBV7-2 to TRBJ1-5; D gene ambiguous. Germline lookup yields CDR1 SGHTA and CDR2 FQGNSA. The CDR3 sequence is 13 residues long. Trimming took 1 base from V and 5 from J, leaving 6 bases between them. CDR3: CASSLERYQPQHF. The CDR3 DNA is TGTGCCAGCAGCTTAGAGCGGTATCAGCCCCAGCATTTT.

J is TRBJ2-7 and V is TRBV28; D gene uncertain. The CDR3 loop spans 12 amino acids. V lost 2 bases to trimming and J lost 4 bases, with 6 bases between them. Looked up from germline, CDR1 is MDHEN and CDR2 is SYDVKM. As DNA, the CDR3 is TGTGCCAGCAGTTTACAGGAATACGAGCAGTACTTC. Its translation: CASSLQEYEQYF.

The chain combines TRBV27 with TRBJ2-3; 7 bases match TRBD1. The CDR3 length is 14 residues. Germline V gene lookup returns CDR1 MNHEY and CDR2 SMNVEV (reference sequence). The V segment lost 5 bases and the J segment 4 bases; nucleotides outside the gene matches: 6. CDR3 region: CASSINRGADTQYF. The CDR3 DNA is TGTGCCAGCAGTATTAACAGGGGCGCAGATACGCAGTATTTT.

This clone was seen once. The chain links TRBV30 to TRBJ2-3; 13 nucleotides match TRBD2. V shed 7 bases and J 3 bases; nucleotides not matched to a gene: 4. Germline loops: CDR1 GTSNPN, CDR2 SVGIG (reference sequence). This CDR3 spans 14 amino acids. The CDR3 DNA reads TGTGCCTCCGGACTAGCGGGAGTAACAGATACGCAGTATTTT. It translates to CASGLAGVTDTQYF.

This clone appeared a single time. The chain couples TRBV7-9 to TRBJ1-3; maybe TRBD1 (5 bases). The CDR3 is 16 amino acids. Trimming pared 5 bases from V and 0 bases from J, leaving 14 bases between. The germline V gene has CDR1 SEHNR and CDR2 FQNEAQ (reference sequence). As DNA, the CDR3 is TGTGCCAGCAGCCTACGTGGGGGGTTCTCTGGAAACACCATATATTTT. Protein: CASSLRGGFSGNTIYF.

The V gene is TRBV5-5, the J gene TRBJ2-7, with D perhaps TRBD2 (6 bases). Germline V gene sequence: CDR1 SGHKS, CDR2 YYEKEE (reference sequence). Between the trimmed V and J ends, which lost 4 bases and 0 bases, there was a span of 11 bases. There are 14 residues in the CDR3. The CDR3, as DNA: TGTGCCAGCAGCCCGGCGGGAAGCTCCTACGAGCAGTACTTC. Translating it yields CASSPAGSSYEQYF.

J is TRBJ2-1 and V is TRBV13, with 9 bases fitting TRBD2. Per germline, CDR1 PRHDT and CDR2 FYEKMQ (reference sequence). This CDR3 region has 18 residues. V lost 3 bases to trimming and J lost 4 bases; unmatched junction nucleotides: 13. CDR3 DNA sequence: TGTGCCAGCAGCTTTTGGCCGGAGCGGGAGGCCCCATACAATGAGCAGTTCTTC. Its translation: CASSFWPEREAPYNEQFF. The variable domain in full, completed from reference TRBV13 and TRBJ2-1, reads AAGVIQSPRHLIKEKRETATLKCYPIPRHDTVYWYQQGPGQDPQFLISFYEKMQSDKGSIPDRFSAQQFSDYHSELNMSSLELGDSALYFCASSFWPEREAPYNEQFFGPGTRLTVL.

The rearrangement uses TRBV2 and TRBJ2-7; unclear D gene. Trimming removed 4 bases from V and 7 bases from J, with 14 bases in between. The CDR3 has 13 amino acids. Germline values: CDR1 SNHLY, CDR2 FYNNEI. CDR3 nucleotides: TGTGCCAGCAGTGTCCTAGAAGACGGTGAGCAGTACTTC. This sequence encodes CASSVLEDGEQYF.

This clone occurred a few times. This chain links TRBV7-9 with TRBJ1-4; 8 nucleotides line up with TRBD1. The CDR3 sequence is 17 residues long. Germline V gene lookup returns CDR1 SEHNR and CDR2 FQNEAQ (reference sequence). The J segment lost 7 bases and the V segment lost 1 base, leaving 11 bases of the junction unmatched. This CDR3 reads CASSLGIQGATSEKLFF. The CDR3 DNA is TGTGCCAGCAGCTTAGGAATTCAGGGGGCGACGAGTGAAAAACTGTTTTTT.

CDR3 amino acids: CASSQDSAGTGRSDTQYF. The CDR3 DNA sequence: TGCGCCAGCAGCCAAGATTCTGCCGGGACAGGGAGGTCAGATACGCAGTATTTT. J is TRBJ2-3 and V is TRBV4-3, with TRBD1 matching over 9 bases. This CDR3 region has 18 residues. J lost 4 bases, V lost 0 bases, and 11 bases had no gene match. In germline, CDR1 is LGHNA, CDR2 YSLEER.

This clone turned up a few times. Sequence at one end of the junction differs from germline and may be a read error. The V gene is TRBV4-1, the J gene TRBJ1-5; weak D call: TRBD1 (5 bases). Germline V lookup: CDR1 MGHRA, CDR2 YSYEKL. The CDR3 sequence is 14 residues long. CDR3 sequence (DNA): TGCGCCAGCAGCCAAGAGGGGGGAAATCCGCCCCAGCATTTT. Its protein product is CASSQEGGNPPQHF.

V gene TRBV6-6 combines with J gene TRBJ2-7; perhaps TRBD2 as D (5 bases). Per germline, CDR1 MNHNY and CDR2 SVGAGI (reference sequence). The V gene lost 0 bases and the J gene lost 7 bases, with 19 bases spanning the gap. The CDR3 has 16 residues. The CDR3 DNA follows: TGTGCCAGCAGTTACTCGACCCAGCCGGGGAAAATGGAGCAGTACTTC. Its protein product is CASSYSTQPGKMEQYF.

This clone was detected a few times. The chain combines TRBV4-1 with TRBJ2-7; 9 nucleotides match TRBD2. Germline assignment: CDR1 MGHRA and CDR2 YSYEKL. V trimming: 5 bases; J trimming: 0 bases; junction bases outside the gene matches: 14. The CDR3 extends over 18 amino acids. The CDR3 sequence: CASSTQVAGGPLSYEQYF. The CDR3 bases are TGCGCCAGCAGCACCCAAGTGGCGGGAGGGCCTCTCTCCTACGAGCAGTACTTC.

CDR3: CASSYETSGPSGFF. In DNA, the CDR3 is TGTGCCAGCAGTTACGAGACTAGCGGTCCGTCTGGGTTCTTC. The rearrangement uses TRBV6-6 and TRBJ2-1; TRBD2 matches 9 bases. The CDR3 loop spans 14 amino acids. Germline V gene data show CDR1 as MNHNY and CDR2 as SVGAGI (reference sequence). The junction had 11 bases not matched to a gene; V was cut back by 2 bases and J by 15 bases.

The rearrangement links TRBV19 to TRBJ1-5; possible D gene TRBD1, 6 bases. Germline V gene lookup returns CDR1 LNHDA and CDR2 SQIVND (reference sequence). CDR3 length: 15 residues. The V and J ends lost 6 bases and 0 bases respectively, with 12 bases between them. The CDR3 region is CASSRGFYSNQPQHF. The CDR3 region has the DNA TGTGCCAGTAGCAGGGGTTTTTATAGCAATCAGCCCCAGCATTTT.

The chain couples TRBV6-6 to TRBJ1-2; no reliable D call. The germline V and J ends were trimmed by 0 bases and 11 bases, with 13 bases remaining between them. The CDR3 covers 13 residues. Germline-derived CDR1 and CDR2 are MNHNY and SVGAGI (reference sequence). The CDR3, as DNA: TGTGCCAGCAGTTACTCAGCCATGATACCTTACACCTTC. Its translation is CASSYSAMIPYTF.

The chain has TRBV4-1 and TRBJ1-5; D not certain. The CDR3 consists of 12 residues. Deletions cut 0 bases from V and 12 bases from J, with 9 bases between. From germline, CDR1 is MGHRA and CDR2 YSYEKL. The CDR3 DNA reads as TGCGCCAGCAGCCAAGATCGGGTGCACCAGCATTTT. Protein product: CASSQDRVHQHF.

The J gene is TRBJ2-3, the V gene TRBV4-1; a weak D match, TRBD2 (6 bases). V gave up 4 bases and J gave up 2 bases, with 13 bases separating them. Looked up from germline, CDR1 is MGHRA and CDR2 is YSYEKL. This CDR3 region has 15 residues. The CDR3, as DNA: TGCGCCAGCAGCCTCACGGGAGACTCCACAGATACGCAGTATTTT. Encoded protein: CASSLTGDSTDTQYF.

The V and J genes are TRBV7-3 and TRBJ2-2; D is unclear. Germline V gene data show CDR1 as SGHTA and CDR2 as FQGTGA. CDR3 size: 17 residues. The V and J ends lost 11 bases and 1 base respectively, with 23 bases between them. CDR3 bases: TGTGCCGGAGCAGCTCAAGTGGCCAGCTTGAACACCGGGGAGCTGTTTTTT. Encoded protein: CAGAAQVASLNTGELFF.

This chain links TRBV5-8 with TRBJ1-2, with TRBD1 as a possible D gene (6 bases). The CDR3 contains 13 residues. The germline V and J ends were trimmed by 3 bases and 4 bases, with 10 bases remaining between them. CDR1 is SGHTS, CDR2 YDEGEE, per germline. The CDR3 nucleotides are TGTGCCAGCAGCTGGGGGGGCGGCTATGGCTACACCTTC. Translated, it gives CASSWGGGYGYTF.

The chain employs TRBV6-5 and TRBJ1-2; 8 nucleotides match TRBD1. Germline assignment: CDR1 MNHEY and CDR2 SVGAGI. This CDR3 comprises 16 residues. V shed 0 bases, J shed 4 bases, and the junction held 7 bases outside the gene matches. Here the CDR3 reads CASSYSPSGQGYGYTF. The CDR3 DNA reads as TGTGCCAGCAGTTACTCACCCTCTGGACAGGGCTATGGCTACACCTTC.